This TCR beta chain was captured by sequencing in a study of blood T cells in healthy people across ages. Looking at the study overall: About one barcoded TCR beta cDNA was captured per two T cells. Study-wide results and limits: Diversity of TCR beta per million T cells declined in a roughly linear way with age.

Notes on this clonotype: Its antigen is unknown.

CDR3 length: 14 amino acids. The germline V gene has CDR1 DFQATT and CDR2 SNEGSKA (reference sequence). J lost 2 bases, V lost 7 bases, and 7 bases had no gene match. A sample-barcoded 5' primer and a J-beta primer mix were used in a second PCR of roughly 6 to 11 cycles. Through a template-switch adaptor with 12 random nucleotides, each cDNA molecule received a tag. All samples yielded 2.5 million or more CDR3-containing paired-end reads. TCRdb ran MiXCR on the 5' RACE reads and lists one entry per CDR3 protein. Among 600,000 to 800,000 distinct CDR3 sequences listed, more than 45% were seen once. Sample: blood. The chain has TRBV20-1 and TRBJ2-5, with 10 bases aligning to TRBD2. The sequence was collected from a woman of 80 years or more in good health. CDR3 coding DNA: TGCAGTGAACAGCGGGGGGGATTACAAGAGACCCAGTACTTC. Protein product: CSEQRGGLQETQYF.